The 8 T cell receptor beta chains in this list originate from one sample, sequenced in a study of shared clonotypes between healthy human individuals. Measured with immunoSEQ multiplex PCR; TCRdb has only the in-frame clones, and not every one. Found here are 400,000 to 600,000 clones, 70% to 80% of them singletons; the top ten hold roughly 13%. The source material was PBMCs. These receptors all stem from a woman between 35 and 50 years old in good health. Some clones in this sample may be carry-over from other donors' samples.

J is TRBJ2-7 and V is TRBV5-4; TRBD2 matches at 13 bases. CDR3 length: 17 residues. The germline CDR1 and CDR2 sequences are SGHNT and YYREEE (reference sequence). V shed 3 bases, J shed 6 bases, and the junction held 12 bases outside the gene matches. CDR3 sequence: CASSSGLAGALGLEQYF. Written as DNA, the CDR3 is TGTGCCAGCAGCTCAGGACTAGCGGGAGCTTTGGGGCTCGAGCAGTACTTC.

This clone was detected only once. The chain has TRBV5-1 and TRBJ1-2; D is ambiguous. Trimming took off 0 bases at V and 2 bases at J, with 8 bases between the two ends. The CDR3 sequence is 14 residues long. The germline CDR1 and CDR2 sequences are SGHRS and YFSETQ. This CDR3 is CASSLEASNYGYTF. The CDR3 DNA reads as TGCGCCAGCAGCTTGGAGGCCTCCAACTATGGCTACACCTTC.

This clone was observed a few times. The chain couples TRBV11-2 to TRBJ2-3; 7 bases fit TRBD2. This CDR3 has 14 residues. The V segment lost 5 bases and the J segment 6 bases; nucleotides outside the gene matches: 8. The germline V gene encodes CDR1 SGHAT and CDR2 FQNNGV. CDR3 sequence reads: CASSPTSPEDTQYF. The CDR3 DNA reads TGTGCCAGCAGCCCGACTAGCCCGGAGGATACGCAGTATTTT.

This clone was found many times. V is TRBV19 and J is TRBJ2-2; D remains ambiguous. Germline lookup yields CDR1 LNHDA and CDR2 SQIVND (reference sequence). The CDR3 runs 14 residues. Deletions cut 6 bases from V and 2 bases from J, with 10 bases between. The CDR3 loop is CASSYRVNTGELFF. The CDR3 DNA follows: TGTGCCAGTAGCTACCGGGTAAACACCGGGGAGCTGTTTTTT.

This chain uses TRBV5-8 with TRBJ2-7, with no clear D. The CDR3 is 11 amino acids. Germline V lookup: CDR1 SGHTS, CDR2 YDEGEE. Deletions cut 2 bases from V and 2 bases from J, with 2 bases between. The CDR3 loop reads CASSLAYEQYF. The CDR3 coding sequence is TGTGCCAGCAGCTTAGCCTACGAGCAGTACTTC.

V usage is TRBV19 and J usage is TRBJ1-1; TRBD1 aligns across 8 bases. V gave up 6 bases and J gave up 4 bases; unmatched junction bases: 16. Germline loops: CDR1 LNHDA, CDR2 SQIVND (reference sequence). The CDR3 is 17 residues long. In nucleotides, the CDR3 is TGTGCCAGTAGAATTAGGGCCCCAGGGGGCGGAGGCACTGAAGCTTTCTTT. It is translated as CASRIRAPGGGGTEAFF.

CDR3 sequence (DNA): TGTGCCAGCAGTTTTAGGGGTTTACGGCGCTCCTACAATGAGCAGTTCTTC. It specifies CASSFRGLRRSYNEQFF. The gene calls are TRBV11-2 and TRBJ2-1; the D gene is possibly TRBD1 (5 bases). CDR1 and CDR2 from the germline V gene are SGHAT and FQNNGV. Trimming shortened V by 6 bases and J by 0 bases, and 18 bases separated the two germline ends. CDR3 length equals 17 residues.

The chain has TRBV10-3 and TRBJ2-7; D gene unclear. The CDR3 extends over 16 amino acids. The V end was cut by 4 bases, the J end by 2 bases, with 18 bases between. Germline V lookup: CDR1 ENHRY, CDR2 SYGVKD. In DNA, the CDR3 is TGTGCCATCAGTGGGTTGGCTGGTACAGCTACCTACGAGCAGTACTTC. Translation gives CAISGLAGTATYEQYF.